Listed here are 20 T cell receptor beta chains from one sample, sequenced in a study of response to subunit inactivated influenza vaccine. TCRdb fed the RT-PCR reads into MiXCR, producing one record per CDR3 protein. The sample holds some 480,000 distinct CDR3 sequences; roughly 11% are singletons and the top ten take 12%. The sample consisted of PBMCs from blood, taken 45 days after vaccination. These receptors originate from a man aged 50 to 59 who received an inactivated influenza vaccine.

This clonotype came up a few times. The gene calls are TRBV7-9 and TRBJ2-3, with 9 bases that match TRBD2. CDR3 size: 16 residues. The germline V gene encodes CDR1 SEHNR and CDR2 FQNEAQ (reference sequence). V was pared by 5 bases and J by 6 bases, with 12 bases of the junction left unmatched. CDR3 loop: CASSPRQRAGGDTQYF. The CDR3, as DNA: TGTGCCAGCAGCCCCCGTCAACGGGCGGGAGGGGATACGCAGTATTTT.

This clonotype was picked up a small number of times. V and J are TRBV12-3 or TRBV12-4 and TRBJ1-1; a possible D gene is TRBD1 (6 bases). Trimming cost V 4 bases and J 4 bases, with 13 bases left between them. CDR3 length: 14 amino acids. The CDR3 nucleotides read TGTGCCAGCAGTTACCACGGGGGCGGCACTGAAGCTTTCTTT. It is translated as CASSYHGGGTEAFF.

V is TRBV6-5 and J is TRBJ2-2; possibly TRBD2 for D (6 bases). The V end was cut by 4 bases, the J end by 1 base, with 10 bases between. Per germline, CDR1 MNHEY and CDR2 SVGAGI. The CDR3 is 15 residues long. CDR3 coding DNA: TGTGCCAGCAGTTCGGGACTTTTGAACACCGGGGAGCTGTTTTTT. This encodes CASSSGLLNTGELFF.

This clonotype appeared a few times. The chain joins TRBV12-3 or TRBV12-4 to TRBJ1-5, with D perhaps matching TRBD1 (5 bases). CDR3 length: 13 residues. Trimming left V 2 bases short and J 11 bases short, with 13 bases between. The chain's CDR3 is CASSLRDAGSQHF. The CDR3 bases are TGTGCCAGCAGTTTAAGGGACGCGGGATCCCAGCATTTT.

CDR3 amino acids: CASSEQGAVSNQPQHF. The CDR3 coding sequence is TGTGCCAGCTCCGAACAGGGGGCTGTTAGCAATCAGCCCCAGCATTTT. The chain uses TRBV18 and TRBJ1-5; 9 bases map to TRBD1. J lost 0 bases, V lost 6 bases, and 6 bases had no gene match. This CDR3 is 16 amino acids long. Germline-derived CDR1 and CDR2 are KGHSH and LQKENI. Full variable domain (remainder filled in from reference TRBV18 and TRBJ1-5): NAGVMQNPRHLVRRRGQEARLRCSPMKGHSHVYWYRQLPEEGLKFMVYLQKENIIDESGMPKERFSAEFPKEGPSILRIQQVVRGDSAAYFCASSEQGAVSNQPQHFGDGTRLSIL.

This clonotype has just a few counts. The rearrangement joins TRBV29-1 to TRBJ2-5; D possibly matches TRBD1 or TRBD2 (6 bases each). The CDR3 sequence is 17 residues long. Germline CDR1 is SQVTM and CDR2 is ANQGSEA. Trimming shortened V by 7 bases and J by 3 bases, and 27 bases separated the two germline ends. The CDR3 region has the DNA TGCAGCGCCGAATCCCTCCTACAAGGGGGGTTAAAAGAGACCCAGTACTTC. Translated: CSAESLLQGGLKETQYF. The full variable domain, its missing parts supplied by reference TRBV29-1 and TRBJ2-5, is SAVISQKPSRDICQRGTSLTIQCQVDSQVTMMFWYRQQPGQSLTLIATANQGSEATYESGFVIDKFPISRPNLTFSTLTVSNMSPEDSSIYLCSAESLLQGGLKETQYFGPGTRLLVL.

This sequence joins TRBV12-3 or TRBV12-4 and TRBJ2-7; D ambiguous. The CDR3 is 15 residues long. V lost 1 base and J 0 bases, leaving 10 bases between the germline ends. CDR3 in amino acids: CASSLDIVSSYEQYF. The CDR3 bases are TGTGCCAGCAGTTTAGATATAGTGAGCTCCTACGAGCAGTACTTC.

This clonotype has ten or more counts. The J gene is TRBJ2-3, the V gene TRBV10-3, with D tentatively TRBD2 (5 bases). Looked up from germline, CDR1 is ENHRY and CDR2 is SYGVKD. CDR3 length equals 12 residues. Between the trimmed V and J ends, which lost 8 bases and 4 bases, there was a span of 10 bases. CDR3 DNA sequence: TGTGCCATCGGGAACGGGGCAGATACGCAGTATTTT. It specifies CAIGNGADTQYF.

The chain employs TRBV5-1 and TRBJ1-1, with D hard to call. Looked up from germline, CDR1 is SGHRS and CDR2 is YFSETQ. The CDR3 consists of 15 residues. The V end was cut by 5 bases, the J end by 1 base, with 15 bases between. CDR3 bases: TGCGCCAGCAGACGGTTTGCGGAACGGAACACTGAAGCTTTCTTT. As protein: CASRRFAERNTEAFF.

This clonotype was detected ten times or more. CDR3 loop: CASSSGLAGTDTQYF. The CDR3 DNA reads as TGTGCCAGCAGCTCAGGACTAGCGGGGACAGATACGCAGTATTTT. The rearrangement uses TRBV7-9 and TRBJ2-3; TRBD2 matches at 12 bases. This CDR3 comprises 15 residues. The J segment lost 3 bases and the V segment lost 4 bases, leaving 2 bases of the junction unmatched. Germline V lookup: CDR1 SEHNR, CDR2 FQNEAQ (reference sequence). The whole variable domain, filled in from reference TRBV7-9 and TRBJ2-3, reads DTGVSQNPRHKITKRGQNVTFRCDPISEHNRLYWYRQTLGQGPEFLTYFQNEAQLEKSRLLSDRFSAERPKGSFSTLEIQRTEQGDSAMYLCASSSGLAGTDTQYFGPGTRLTVL.

The J gene is TRBJ2-2, the V gene TRBV7-7; 13 positions match TRBD2. The V gene end was trimmed by 5 bases and the J gene end by 7 bases; junction bases not matched to a gene: 10. CDR3 length: 17 amino acids. Germline V CDR1 and CDR2: SSHAT, FNYEAQ (reference sequence). This CDR3 is CASSKGLAGVGNGELFF. In nucleotides, the CDR3 is TGTGCCAGCAGCAAAGGACTAGCGGGAGTAGGGAACGGGGAGCTGTTTTTT.

This clonotype was observed a handful of times. The gene calls are TRBV27 and TRBJ2-5; D is possibly TRBD1 (5 bases). Germline values: CDR1 MNHEY, CDR2 SMNVEV (reference sequence). V gave up 2 bases and J gave up 1 base, with 8 bases separating them. The CDR3 length is 14 residues. This CDR3 reads CASSLQGLQETQYF. The CDR3 DNA sequence: TGTGCCAGCAGTTTACAGGGCCTCCAAGAGACCCAGTACTTC.

This clonotype turned up a few times. V usage is TRBV12-3 or TRBV12-4 and J usage is TRBJ2-5; 7 bases are a match to TRBD1. This CDR3 has 12 residues. Trimming at V came to 11 bases and at J to 2 bases, leaving 5 bases not matched to a gene. CDR3 DNA: TGTGCCCGGGGACAGTTTCAAGAGACCCAGTACTTC. Its translation: CARGQFQETQYF.

In this sample, this clonotype turned up a few times. The chain combines TRBV27 with TRBJ2-3; 11 bases align to TRBD2. Trimming cost V 7 bases and J 4 bases; bases outside gene matches: 16. The CDR3 sequence is 18 residues long. From germline, CDR1 is MNHEY and CDR2 SMNVEV (reference sequence). The CDR3 spells CASTLAGGPGGWADTQYF. For the CDR3, the DNA is TGTGCCAGCACGTTAGCGGGGGGGCCAGGAGGATGGGCAGATACGCAGTATTTT.

This clonotype came up a few times. V is TRBV29-1 and J is TRBJ2-3, with D possibly being TRBD1 (5 bases). The V and J ends lost 4 bases and 5 bases respectively, with 13 bases between them. This CDR3 is 13 amino acids long. Germline V CDR1 and CDR2: SQVTM, ANQGSEA. The DNA for the CDR3 is TGCAGCGTTGGCAGGGCATACCGAGATACGCAGTATTTT. Translated: CSVGRAYRDTQYF.

This clonotype was picked up a small number of times. The chain uses TRBV20-1 and TRBJ2-7; D is perhaps TRBD1 or TRBD2 (7 bases each). There are 14 residues in the CDR3. With 6 bases removed from V and 3 bases from J, the gap between germline ends came to 18 bases. CDR1 is DFQATT and CDR2 is SNEGSKA in the germline V gene (reference sequence). CDR3: CSAGGGGPHYEQYF. The CDR3 DNA reads as TGCAGTGCAGGGGGCGGGGGCCCACACTACGAGCAGTACTTC.

V and J are TRBV5-1 and TRBJ2-2; D perhaps matches TRBD1 (6 bases). Germline CDR1 is SGHRS and CDR2 is YFSETQ. V was cut by 4 bases and J by 6 bases, with 16 bases left in between. This CDR3 region has 15 residues. CDR3 in DNA: TGCGCCAGCAGCCCGGCAGGGGCTATGCCCGGGGAGCTGTTTTTT. This encodes CASSPAGAMPGELFF.

The table lists this clonotype with a few counts. The CDR3 DNA is TGTGCCAGCAGCACGACTAGCGGGAGAAACACCGGGGAGCTGTTTTTT. Encoded protein: CASSTTSGRNTGELFF. V gene TRBV11-2 combines with J gene TRBJ2-2, with 12 bases that match TRBD2. The CDR3 runs to 16 residues. V lost 5 bases, J lost 2 bases, and 3 bases stayed unmatched. From germline, CDR1 is SGHAT and CDR2 FQNNGV.

This clonotype was counted many times. This chain uses TRBV4-1 with TRBJ2-1; 11 nucleotides match TRBD2. Germline V lookup: CDR1 MGHRA, CDR2 YSYEKL. The V segment lost 5 bases and the J segment 3 bases; nucleotides outside the gene matches: 3. The CDR3 runs to 15 residues. The CDR3 DNA is TGCGCCAGCAGCAAGGGACTAGCGGACTACAATGAGCAGTTCTTC. Residues: CASSKGLADYNEQFF.

This clonotype turned up a few times. V and J are TRBV7-2 and TRBJ2-4; 7 positions match TRBD2. CDR1 and CDR2 (germline): SGHTA, FQGNSA. CDR3 length equals 15 residues. V lost 1 base, J lost 10 bases, and 10 bases stayed unmatched. The CDR3 nucleotides are TGTGCCAGCAGCTTAGTTTCCGGACTAGAGGGTATTCAGTACTTC. Protein: CASSLVSGLEGIQYF.